These T cell receptor beta chains were read from a single sample in a study of identical twins. TCRdb redid the calling of the 5' RACE reads with MiXCR, one entry per CDR3 protein. This table has roughly 720,000 distinct CDR3 sequences, 18% appearing once. These same records also appear under a second study, on T cells expressing NK-cell markers.

Sequences were obtained from PBMCs. Receptor source: a woman aged 18-29 years in good health. Both conserved end residues are part of each CDR3. Each record gives: clone size, J gene, V gene, D gene, CDR3 DNA, CDR3 protein. A D gene is named only where the DNA matches it firmly. Clone size appears in some rows only: once, few, many, or a class for an expanded clone.

>few|TRBJ2-1|TRBV7-2|TRBD2
TGTGCCAGCAGTGTGGGGGGGGTCCCTATGCTCACTGAGCAGTTCTTC
CASSVGGVPMLTEQFF
>few|TRBJ1-2|TRBV7-9|.
TGTGCCAGCAGCCAGGGGCTGGCAGCCGGCTACACCTTC
CASSQGLAAGYTF
>few|TRBJ1-1|TRBV18|.
TGTGCCAGCTCGTCTTTTCCTCAAACTGAAGCTTTCTTT
CASSSFPQTEAFF
>few|TRBJ2-4|TRBV7-9|.
TGTGCCAGCAGCTTAGGGATGGGGAACATTCAGTACTTC
CASSLGMGNIQYF
>few|TRBJ1-1|TRBV5-1|TRBD1
TGCGCCAGCAGCTTGGTGGGACAGGGCTCTGAAGCTTTCTTT
CASSLVGQGSEAFF
>many|TRBJ2-7|TRBV10-3|.
TGTGCCATCAGTGAGTCTAACGAGCAGTACTTC
CAISESNEQYF
>few|TRBJ2-1|TRBV5-1|.
TGCGCCAGCAGCTTAGACGCCCCGACTGGCGGGTATCGGTTCTTC
CASSLDAPTGGYRFF
>few|TRBJ2-7|TRBV5-1|.
TGCGCCAGCAGCCCCCTCGCGACCTCCTACGAGCAGTACTTC
CASSPLATSYEQYF
>.|TRBJ1-2|TRBV7-9|.
TGTGCCAGCAGCACCTCAGGGCCGACCTATGGCTACACCTTC
CASSTSGPTYGYTF
>few|TRBJ1-6|TRBV20-1|.
TGCAGTGTACATTTCTCGAGCTCCTATAATTCACCCCTCCACTTT
CSVHFSSSYNSPLHF
>.|TRBJ2-2|TRBV6-1|TRBD2
TGTGCCAGCAGAAACGGACTAGCGGGGACCACCGGGGAGCTGTTTTTT
CASRNGLAGTTGELFF
>few|TRBJ1-5|TRBV7-2|.
TGTGCCAGCAGCTTAGTTGGGAAGAAGGATCAGCCCCAGCATTTT
CASSLVGKKDQPQHF
>.|TRBJ2-4|TRBV5-1|.
TGCGCCAGCAGCTTGGGTCGGAGTTTTGACATTCAGTACTTC
CASSLGRSFDIQYF
>few|TRBJ2-1|TRBV10-3|TRBD2
TGTGCCATCAGACCCGGGACTAGCGGAGAAGACAATGAGCAGTTCTTC
CAIRPGTSGEDNEQFF
>.|TRBJ2-7|TRBV7-9|TRBD1
TGTGCCAGCAGCTTATTGGACAGGGGGGGAGGCTACGAGCAGTACTTC
CASSLLDRGGGYEQYF
>.|TRBJ2-7|TRBV28|TRBD1
TGTGCCAGCAGCTACTCCGGGACAGGGGGCCAATACGAGCAGTACTTC
CASSYSGTGGQYEQYF
>few|TRBJ2-6|TRBV5-1|.
TGCGCCACTAAACAGGGCTCTGGGGCCAACGTCCTGACTTTC
CATKQGSGANVLTF
>.|TRBJ1-1|TRBV7-3|.
TGTGCCAGCAGTCAAGAAATGAACACTGAAGCTTTCTTT
CASSQEMNTEAFF
>few|TRBJ2-1|TRBV20-1|.
TGCAGTGCTAGAGATTGGGTCCACAATGAGCAGTTCTTC
CSARDWVHNEQFF
>.|TRBJ1-5|TRBV12-3/TRBV12-4|.
TGTGCCAGCTCTGTTCAGCAATTTAGCAATCAGCCCCAGCATTTT
CASSVQQFSNQPQHF